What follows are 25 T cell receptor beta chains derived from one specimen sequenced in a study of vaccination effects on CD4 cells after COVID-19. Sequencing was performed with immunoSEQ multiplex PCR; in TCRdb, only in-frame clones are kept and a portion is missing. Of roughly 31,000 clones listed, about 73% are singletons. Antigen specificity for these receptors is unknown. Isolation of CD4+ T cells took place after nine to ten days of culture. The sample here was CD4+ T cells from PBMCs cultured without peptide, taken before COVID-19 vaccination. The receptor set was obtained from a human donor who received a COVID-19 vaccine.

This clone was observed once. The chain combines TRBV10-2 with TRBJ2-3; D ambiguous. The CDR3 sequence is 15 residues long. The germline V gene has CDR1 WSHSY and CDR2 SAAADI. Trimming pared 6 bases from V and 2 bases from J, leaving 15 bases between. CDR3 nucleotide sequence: TGCGCCAGCAGGCCCTCGCCAGCCCTCACAGATACGCAGTATTTT. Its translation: CASRPSPALTDTQYF.

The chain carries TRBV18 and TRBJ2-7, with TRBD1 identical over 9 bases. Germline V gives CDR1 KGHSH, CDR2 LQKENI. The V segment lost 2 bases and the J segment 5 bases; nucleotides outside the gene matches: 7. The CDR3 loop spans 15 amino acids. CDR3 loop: CASSPIAGTGNEQYF. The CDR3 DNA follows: TGTGCCAGCTCACCAATCGCCGGGACAGGGAACGAGCAGTACTTC. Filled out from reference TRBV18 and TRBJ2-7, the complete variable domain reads NAGVMQNPRHLVRRRGQEARLRCSPMKGHSHVYWYRQLPEEGLKFMVYLQKENIIDESGMPKERFSAEFPKEGPSILRIQQVVRGDSAAYFCASSPIAGTGNEQYFGPGTRLTVT.

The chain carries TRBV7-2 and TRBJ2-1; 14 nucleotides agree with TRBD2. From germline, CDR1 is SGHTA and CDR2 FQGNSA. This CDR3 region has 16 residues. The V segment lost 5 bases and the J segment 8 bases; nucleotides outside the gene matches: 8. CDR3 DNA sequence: TGTGCCAGCAGCCCTAGAGGACTAGCGGGGGGATATGAGCAGTTCTTC. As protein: CASSPRGLAGGYEQFF.

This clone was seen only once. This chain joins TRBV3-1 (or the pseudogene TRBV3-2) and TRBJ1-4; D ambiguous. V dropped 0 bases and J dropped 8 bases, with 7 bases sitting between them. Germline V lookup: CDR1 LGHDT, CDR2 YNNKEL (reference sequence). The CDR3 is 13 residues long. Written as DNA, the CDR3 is TGTGCCAGCAGCCAAGATCTGTGGGAAAAACTGTTTTTT. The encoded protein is CASSQDLWEKLFF.

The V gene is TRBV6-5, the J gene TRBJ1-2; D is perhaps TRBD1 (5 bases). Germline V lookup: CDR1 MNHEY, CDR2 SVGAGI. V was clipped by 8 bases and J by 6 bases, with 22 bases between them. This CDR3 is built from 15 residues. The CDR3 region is CASVGRDGQVDGYTF. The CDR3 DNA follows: TGTGCCAGCGTAGGGCGGGACGGACAAGTAGATGGCTACACCTTC.

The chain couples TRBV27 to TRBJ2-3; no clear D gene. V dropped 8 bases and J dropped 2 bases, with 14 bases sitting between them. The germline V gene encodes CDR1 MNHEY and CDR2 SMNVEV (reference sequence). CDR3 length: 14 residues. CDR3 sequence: CASDYDRITDTQYF. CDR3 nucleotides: TGTGCCAGCGATTACGACCGAATCACAGATACGCAGTATTTT.

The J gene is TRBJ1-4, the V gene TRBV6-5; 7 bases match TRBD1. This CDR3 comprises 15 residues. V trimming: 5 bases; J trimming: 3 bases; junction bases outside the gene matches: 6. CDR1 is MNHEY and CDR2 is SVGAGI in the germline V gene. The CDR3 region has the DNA TGTGCCAGCAGTAAAACAGGGGAGGCTAATGAAAAACTGTTTTTT. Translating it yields CASSKTGEANEKLFF.

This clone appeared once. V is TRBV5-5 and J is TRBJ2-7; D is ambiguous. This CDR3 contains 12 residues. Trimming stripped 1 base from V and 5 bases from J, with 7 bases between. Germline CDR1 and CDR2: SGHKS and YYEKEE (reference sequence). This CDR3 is CASSLTTNEQYF. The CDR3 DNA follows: TGTGCCAGCAGCTTGACTACCAACGAGCAGTACTTC.

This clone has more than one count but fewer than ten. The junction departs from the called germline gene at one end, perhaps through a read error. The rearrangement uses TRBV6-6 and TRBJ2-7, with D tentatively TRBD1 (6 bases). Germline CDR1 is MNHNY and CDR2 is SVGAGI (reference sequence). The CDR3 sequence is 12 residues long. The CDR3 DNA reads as TGTGCCAGCAGTTATACCCGGGACATGCCCACATTC. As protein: CASSYTRDMPTF.

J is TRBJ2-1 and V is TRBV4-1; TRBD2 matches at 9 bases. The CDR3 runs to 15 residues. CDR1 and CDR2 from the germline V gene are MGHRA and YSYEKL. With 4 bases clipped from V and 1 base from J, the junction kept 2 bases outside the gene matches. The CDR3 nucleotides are TGCGCCAGCAGCCCTCTAGCGGGGTCCTACAATGAGCAGTTCTTC. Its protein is CASSPLAGSYNEQFF.

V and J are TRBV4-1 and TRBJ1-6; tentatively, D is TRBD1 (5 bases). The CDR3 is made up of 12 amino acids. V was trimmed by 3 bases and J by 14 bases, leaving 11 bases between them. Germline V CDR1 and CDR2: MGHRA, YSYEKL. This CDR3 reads CASSQDISTLHF. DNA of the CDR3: TGCGCCAGCAGCCAGGACATCTCGACCCTCCACTTT.

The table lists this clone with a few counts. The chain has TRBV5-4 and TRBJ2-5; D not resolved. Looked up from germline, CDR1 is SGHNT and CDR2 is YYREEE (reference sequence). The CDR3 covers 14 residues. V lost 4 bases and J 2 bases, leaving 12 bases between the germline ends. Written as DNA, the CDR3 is TGTGCCAGCAGCCAAAGTAACTCTCAAGAGACCCAGTACTTC. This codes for CASSQSNSQETQYF.

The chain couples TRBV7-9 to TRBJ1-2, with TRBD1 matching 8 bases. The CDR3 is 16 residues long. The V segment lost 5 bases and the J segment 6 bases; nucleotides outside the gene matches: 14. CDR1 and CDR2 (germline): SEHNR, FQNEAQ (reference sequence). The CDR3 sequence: CASSAQGQAAGDGYTF. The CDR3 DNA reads TGTGCCAGCAGCGCCCAGGGACAGGCGGCGGGAGATGGCTACACCTTC.

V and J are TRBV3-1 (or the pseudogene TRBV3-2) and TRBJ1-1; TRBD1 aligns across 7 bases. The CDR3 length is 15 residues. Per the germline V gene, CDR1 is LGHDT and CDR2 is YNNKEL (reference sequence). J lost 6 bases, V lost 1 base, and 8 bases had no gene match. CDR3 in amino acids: CASSQGWTTGPEAFF. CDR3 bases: TGTGCCAGCAGCCAAGGGTGGACGACAGGGCCTGAAGCTTTCTTT.

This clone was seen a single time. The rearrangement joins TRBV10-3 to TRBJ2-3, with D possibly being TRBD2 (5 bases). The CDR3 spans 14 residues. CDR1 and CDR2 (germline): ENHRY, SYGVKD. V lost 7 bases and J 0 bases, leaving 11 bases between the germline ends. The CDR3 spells CAIKRPSSTDTQYF. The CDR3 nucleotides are TGTGCCATCAAACGTCCTAGCAGCACAGATACGCAGTATTTT.

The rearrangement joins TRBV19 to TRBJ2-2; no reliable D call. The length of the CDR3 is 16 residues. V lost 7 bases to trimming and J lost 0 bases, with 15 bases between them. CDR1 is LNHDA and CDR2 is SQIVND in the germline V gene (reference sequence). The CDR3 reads CASTPIKGTNTGELFF. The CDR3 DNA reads TGTGCCAGTACCCCAATCAAAGGGACGAACACCGGGGAGCTGTTTTTT.

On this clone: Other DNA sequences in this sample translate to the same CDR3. The CDR3 region has the DNA TGTGCCAGCAGCTTGGCGGGGCAGACCTACGAGCAGTACTTC. Translating it yields CASSLAGQTYEQYF. The chain combines TRBV5-4 with TRBJ2-7; D possibly matches TRBD1 or TRBD2 (5 bases each). Germline V gene sequence: CDR1 SGHNT, CDR2 YYREEE (reference sequence). Between the trimmed V and J ends, which lost 0 bases and 2 bases, there was a span of 9 bases. This CDR3 has 14 amino acids. The whole variable domain, remainder taken from reference TRBV5-4 and TRBJ2-7, is ETGVTQSPTHLIKTRGQQVTLRCSSQSGHNTVSWYQQALGQGPQFIFQYYREEENGRGNFPPRFSGLQFPNYSSELNVNALELDDSALYLCASSLAGQTYEQYFGPGTRLTVT.

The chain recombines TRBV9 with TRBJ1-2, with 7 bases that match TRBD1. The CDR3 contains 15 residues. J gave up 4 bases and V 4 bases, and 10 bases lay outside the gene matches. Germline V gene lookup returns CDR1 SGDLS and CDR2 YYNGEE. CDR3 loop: CASSLEGGFGYGYTF. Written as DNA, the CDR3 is TGTGCCAGCAGCCTAGAAGGGGGCTTCGGCTATGGCTACACCTTC.

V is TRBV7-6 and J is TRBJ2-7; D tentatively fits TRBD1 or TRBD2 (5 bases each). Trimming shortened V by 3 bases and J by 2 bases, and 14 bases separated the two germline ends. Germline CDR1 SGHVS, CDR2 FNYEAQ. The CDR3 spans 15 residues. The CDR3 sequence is CASSLGRQTPYEQYF. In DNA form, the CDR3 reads TGTGCCAGCAGCTTGGGACGACAGACCCCCTACGAGCAGTACTTC.

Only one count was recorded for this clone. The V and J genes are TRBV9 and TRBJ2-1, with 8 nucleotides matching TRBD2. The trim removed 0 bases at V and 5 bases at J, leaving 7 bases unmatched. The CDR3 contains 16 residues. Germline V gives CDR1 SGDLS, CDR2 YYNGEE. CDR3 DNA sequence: TGTGCCAGCAGCGTAGTGGGCGGGGGGTCGAACAATGAGCAGTTCTTC. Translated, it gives CASSVVGGGSNNEQFF. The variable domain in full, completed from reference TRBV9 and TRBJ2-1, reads DSGVTQTPKHLITATGQRVTLRCSPRSGDLSVYWYQQSLDQGLQFLIQYYNGEERAKGNILERFSAQQFPDLHSELNLSSLELGDSALYFCASSVVGGGSNNEQFFGPGTRLTVL.

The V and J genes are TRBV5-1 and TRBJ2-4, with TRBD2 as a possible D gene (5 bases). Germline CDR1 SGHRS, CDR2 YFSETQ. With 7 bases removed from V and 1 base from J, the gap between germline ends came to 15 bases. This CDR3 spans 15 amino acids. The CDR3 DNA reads TGCGCCAGCTCCAGCTCCCCGGGGGCCAAAAACATTCAGTACTTC. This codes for CASSSSPGAKNIQYF.

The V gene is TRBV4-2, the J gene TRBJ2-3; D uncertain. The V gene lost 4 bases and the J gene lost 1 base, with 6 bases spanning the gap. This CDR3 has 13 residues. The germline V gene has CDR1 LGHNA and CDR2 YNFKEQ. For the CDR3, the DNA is TGTGCCAGCAGCCCGTGGGGCACAGATACGCAGTATTTT. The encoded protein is CASSPWGTDTQYF.

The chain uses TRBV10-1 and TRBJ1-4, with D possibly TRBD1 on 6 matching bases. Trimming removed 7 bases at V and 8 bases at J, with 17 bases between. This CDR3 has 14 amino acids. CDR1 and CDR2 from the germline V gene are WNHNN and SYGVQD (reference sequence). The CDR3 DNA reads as TGCGCCAGCAATCTCAGGGGCAGGGAGGAAAAACTGTTTTTT. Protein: CASNLRGREEKLFF.

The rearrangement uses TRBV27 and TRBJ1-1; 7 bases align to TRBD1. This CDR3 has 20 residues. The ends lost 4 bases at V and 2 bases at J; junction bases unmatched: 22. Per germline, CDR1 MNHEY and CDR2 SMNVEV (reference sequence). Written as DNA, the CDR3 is TGTGCCAGCAGTTGGGCGGAGAGGGACAGTCATCAAGTAGACAACACTGAAGCTTTCTTT. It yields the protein CASSWAERDSHQVDNTEAFF.

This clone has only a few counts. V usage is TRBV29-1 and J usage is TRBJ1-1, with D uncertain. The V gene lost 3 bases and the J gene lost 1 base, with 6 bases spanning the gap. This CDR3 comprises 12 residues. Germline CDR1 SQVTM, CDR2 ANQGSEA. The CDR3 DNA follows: TGCAGCGTTGATGCCAGGAACACTGAAGCTTTCTTT. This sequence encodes CSVDARNTEAFF. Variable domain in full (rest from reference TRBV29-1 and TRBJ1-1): SAVISQKPSRDICQRGTSLTIQCQVDSQVTMMFWYRQQPGQSLTLIATANQGSEATYESGFVIDKFPISRPNLTFSTLTVSNMSPEDSSIYLCSVDARNTEAFFGQGTRLTVV.